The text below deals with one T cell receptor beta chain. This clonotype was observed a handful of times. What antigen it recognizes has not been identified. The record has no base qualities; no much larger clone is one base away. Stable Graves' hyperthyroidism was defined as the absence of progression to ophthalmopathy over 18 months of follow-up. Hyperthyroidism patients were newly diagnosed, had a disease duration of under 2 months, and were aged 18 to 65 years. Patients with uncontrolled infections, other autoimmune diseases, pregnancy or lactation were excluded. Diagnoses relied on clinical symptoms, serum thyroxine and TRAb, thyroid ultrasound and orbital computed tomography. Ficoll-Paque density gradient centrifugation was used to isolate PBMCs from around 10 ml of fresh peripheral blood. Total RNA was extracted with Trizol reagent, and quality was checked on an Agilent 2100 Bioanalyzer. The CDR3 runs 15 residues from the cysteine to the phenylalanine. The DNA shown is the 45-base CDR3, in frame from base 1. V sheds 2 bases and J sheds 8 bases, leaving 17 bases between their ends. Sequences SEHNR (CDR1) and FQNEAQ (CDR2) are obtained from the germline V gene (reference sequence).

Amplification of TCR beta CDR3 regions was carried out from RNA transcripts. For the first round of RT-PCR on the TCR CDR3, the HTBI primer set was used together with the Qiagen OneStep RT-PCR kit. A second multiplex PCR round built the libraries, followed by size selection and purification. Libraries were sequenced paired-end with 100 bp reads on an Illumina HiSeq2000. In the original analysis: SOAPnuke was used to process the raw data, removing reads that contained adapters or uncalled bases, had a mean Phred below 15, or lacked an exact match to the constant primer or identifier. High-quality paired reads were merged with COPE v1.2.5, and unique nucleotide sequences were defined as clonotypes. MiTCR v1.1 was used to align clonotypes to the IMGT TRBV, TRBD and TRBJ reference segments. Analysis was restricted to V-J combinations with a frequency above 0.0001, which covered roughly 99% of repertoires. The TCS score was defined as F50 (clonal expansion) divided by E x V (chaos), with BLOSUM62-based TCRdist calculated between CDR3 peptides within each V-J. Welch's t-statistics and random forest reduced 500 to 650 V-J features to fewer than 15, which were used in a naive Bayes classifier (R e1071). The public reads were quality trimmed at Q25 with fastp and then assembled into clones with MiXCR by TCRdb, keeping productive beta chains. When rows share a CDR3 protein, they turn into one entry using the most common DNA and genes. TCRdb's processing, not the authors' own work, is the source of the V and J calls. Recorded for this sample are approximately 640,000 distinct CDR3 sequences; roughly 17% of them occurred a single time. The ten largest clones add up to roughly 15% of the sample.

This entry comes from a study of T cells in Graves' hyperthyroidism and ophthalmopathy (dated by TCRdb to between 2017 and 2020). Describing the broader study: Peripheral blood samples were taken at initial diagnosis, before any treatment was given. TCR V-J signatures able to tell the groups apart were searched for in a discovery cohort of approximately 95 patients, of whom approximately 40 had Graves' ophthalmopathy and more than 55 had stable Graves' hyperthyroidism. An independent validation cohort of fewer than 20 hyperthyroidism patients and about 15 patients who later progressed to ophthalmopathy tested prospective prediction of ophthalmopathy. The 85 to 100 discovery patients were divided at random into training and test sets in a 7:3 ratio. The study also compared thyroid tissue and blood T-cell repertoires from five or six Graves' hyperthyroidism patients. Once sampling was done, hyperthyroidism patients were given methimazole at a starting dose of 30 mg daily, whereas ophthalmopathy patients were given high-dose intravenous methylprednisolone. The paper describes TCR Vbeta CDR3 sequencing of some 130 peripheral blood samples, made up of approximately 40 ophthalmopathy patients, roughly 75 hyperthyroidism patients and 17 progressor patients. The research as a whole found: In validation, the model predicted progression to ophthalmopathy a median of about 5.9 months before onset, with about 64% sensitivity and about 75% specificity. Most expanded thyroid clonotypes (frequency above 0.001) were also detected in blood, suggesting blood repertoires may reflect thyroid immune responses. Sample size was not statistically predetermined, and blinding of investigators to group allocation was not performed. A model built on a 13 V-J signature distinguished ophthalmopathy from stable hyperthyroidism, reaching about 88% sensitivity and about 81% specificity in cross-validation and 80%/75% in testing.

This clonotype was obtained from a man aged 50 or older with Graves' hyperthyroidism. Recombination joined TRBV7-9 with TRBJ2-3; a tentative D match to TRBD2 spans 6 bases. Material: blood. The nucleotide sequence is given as TGTGCCAGCAGCTTATCCAGCCTTTGGCGGGGTACGCAGTATTTT. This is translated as CASSLSSLWRGTQYF.